These 32 T cell receptor beta chains were all obtained from the same sample, sequenced in a study of Graves' ophthalmopathy and Graves' hyperthyroidism (dated by TCRdb to the late 2010s). The instrument was an Illumina HiSeq 2000. For repertoire sequencing, the TCR beta CDR3 regions were amplified from RNA transcripts. The first round was an RT-PCR using HTBI primers with the Qiagen OneStep RT-PCR kit, and this first round was followed by a second-round multiplex PCR, then size selection and purification. Clones were called with MiXCR by TCRdb after fastp trimmed the public reads at Q25, and only in-frame beta chains were retained. Rows with one shared CDR3 protein collapse into an entry with the most common genes and DNA. This sample comprises hundreds of thousands of distinct CDR3 sequences, about 41% of them detected only once. The top ten clonotypes cover roughly 3% of the sample. The sequenced sample consisted of peripheral blood. These receptors all stem from an adult man with Graves' ophthalmopathy.

This clonotype has ten or more counts. The V call is TRBV2, the J call TRBJ2-2, with 7 bases fitting TRBD2. CDR3 length equals 15 residues. CDR1 and CDR2 (germline): SNHLY, FYNNEI. Trimming cost V 6 bases and J 2 bases; bases outside gene matches: 6. In DNA form, the CDR3 reads TGTGCCAGCAGGGAGACGGGGGGAAACACCGGGGAGCTGTTTTTT. The encoded protein is CASRETGGNTGELFF.

The V and J genes are TRBV19 and TRBJ1-5; 7 bases are shared with TRBD1. This CDR3 has 15 amino acids. V trimming: 7 bases; J trimming: 5 bases; junction bases outside the gene matches: 11. Looked up from germline, CDR1 is LNHDA and CDR2 is SQIVND (reference sequence). As DNA, the CDR3 is TGTGCCAGTATTCCTTCAGGGGGACGCGATCAGCCCCAGCATTTT. This encodes CASIPSGGRDQPQHF.

This clonotype was detected ten times or more. V and J are TRBV29-1 and TRBJ1-1; D gene ambiguous. Trimming took off 4 bases at V and 4 bases at J, with 10 bases between the two ends. CDR1 SQVTM and CDR2 ANQGSEA come from the germline V gene. The CDR3 sequence is 12 residues long. CDR3 loop: CSVGPTSTEAFF. CDR3 in DNA: TGCAGCGTTGGGCCTACCTCCACTGAAGCTTTCTTT.

The table lists this clonotype with a few counts. The CDR3 DNA reads TGTGCCAGCAGCGTCGACAGGGGTGGCGGAAACACCATATATTTT. It translates to CASSVDRGGGNTIYF. V usage is TRBV10-3 and J usage is TRBJ1-3; 8 positions match TRBD1. Losses at the gene ends were 10 bases for V and 4 bases for J; bases not matched to a gene: 12. Germline V gene sequence: CDR1 ENHRY, CDR2 SYGVKD. The CDR3 extends over 15 amino acids.

The chain uses TRBV20-1 and TRBJ1-1; D call uncertain. The CDR3 totals 12 residues. The germline gives CDR1 DFQATT, CDR2 SNEGSKA (reference sequence). Trimming cost V 2 bases and J 7 bases, with 11 bases left between them. The CDR3 coding sequence is TGCAGTGCTAGACTAGCGGGGAGTGAAGCTTTCTTT. Translation: CSARLAGSEAFF.

This clonotype was seen at least ten times. The gene calls are TRBV13 and TRBJ1-6; 11 bases are a match to TRBD1. CDR1 is PRHDT and CDR2 is FYEKMQ in the germline V gene (reference sequence). V gave up 0 bases and J gave up 10 bases; unmatched junction bases: 8. The CDR3 totals 17 residues. Here the CDR3 reads CASSLGDRGLDGSPLHF. The DNA for the CDR3 is TGTGCCAGCAGCTTAGGGGACAGGGGGCTTGACGGGTCACCCCTCCACTTT.

A note on this clonotype: This could be a read error, since a much larger clone is one nucleotide away. This chain links TRBV19 with TRBJ2-5, with 9 bases that match TRBD1. The CDR3 is 14 residues long. CDR1 is LNHDA and CDR2 is SQIVND in the germline V gene (reference sequence). V lost 3 bases, J lost 9 bases, and 8 bases stayed unmatched. CDR3 amino acids: CASSIGQGLQAQYF. Written as DNA, the CDR3 is TGTGCCAGTAGTATCGGACAGGGGTTGCAGGCCCAGTACTTC.

The chain uses TRBV11-1 and TRBJ1-2; tentative D call: TRBD1 (5 bases). The CDR3 length is 15 residues. Germline CDR1 SGHAT, CDR2 FQDESV (reference sequence). Trimming took 6 bases from V and 2 from J, leaving 16 bases between them. The CDR3, as DNA: TGTGCCAGCAGTTCACCGGGACGGACGAACTATGGCTACACCTTC. Its translation is CASSSPGRTNYGYTF.

This clonotype was observed many times. The gene calls are TRBV7-9 and TRBJ2-7; D ambiguous. Germline loops: CDR1 SEHNR, CDR2 FQNEAQ (reference sequence). The V and J ends lost 5 bases and 3 bases respectively, with 8 bases between them. The CDR3 extends over 12 amino acids. This CDR3 is CASSEDNYEQYF. As DNA, the CDR3 is TGTGCCAGCAGCGAAGACAACTACGAGCAGTACTTC. The full variable domain, with the rest looked up from reference TRBV7-9 and TRBJ2-7, is DTGVSQNPRHKITKRGQNVTFRCDPISEHNRLYWYRQTLGQGPEFLTYFQNEAQLEKSRLLSDRFSAERPKGSFSTLEIQRTEQGDSAMYLCASSEDNYEQYFGPGTRLTVT.

The CDR3 region has the DNA TGTGCCTGGAGTACCGGGTCCTATGGCTACACCTTC. It translates to CAWSTGSYGYTF. The V and J genes are TRBV30 and TRBJ1-2; D is unresolved. There are 12 residues in the CDR3. V was pared by 2 bases and J by 4 bases, with 8 bases between. Germline V CDR1 and CDR2: GTSNPN, SVGIG (reference sequence).

Concerning this clonotype: Possible read error: a much larger clone is one base away. Because the CDR3 is missing its conserved closing phenylalanine or tryptophan, this is likely a read error. The chain links TRBV12-3 or TRBV12-4 to TRBJ1-1; D gene unclear. The CDR3 sequence is 13 residues long. V lost 7 bases to trimming and J lost 0 bases, with 9 bases between them. The CDR3 is CASTSRMNTEAFL. Here the CDR3 DNA reads TGTGCCAGCACCTCTCGGATGAACACTGAAGCTTTCCTT.

The rearrangement joins TRBV12-3 or TRBV12-4 to TRBJ1-1; D is unclear. Trimming removed 3 bases from V and 1 base from J, with 15 bases in between. The CDR3 runs to 16 residues. The CDR3 loop is CASSLGASRSNTEAFF. CDR3 DNA sequence: TGTGCCAGCAGTTTGGGAGCATCACGGTCGAACACTGAAGCTTTCTTT.

In the case of this clonotype: At one of its ends the junction is not consistent with the germline gene, which may arise from a read error. The gene calls are TRBV10-3 and TRBJ1-6; the D is unclear. The germline V gene encodes CDR1 ENHRY and CDR2 SYGVKD. The length of the CDR3 is 17 residues. The CDR3 loop reads CASSYSSMGRLNSPLHF. The CDR3 nucleotides are TGTGCCAGCAGTTACTCGAGTATGGGCAGATTAAATTCACCCCTCCACTTT.

The chain has TRBV19 and TRBJ1-4; TRBD1 aligns across 7 bases. This CDR3 is 16 amino acids long. Losses at the gene ends were 6 bases for V and 7 bases for J; bases not matched to a gene: 14. Germline V gene sequence: CDR1 LNHDA, CDR2 SQIVND (reference sequence). The CDR3 region is CASSPGGLVPGEKLFF. The CDR3 DNA follows: TGTGCCAGTAGCCCAGGGGGACTGGTTCCAGGTGAAAAACTGTTTTTT.

This chain connects TRBV25-1 to TRBJ2-5; TRBD1 matches at 9 bases. Germline CDR1 MGHDK, CDR2 SYGVNS. The ends lost 8 bases at V and 2 bases at J; junction bases unmatched: 6. The CDR3 is 14 residues long. The CDR3 DNA follows: TGTGCCAGCGTTCGCGGACAGGGGCAAGAGACCCAGTACTTC. This translates into CASVRGQGQETQYF. Full variable domain (rest looked up from reference TRBV25-1 and TRBJ2-5): EADIYQTPRYLVIGTGKKITLECSQTMGHDKMYWYQQDPGMELHLIHYSYGVNSTEKGDLSSESTVSRIRTEHFPLTLESARPSHTSQYLCASVRGQGQETQYFGPGTRLLVL.

This clonotype was detected a few times. The V gene is TRBV9, the J gene TRBJ2-2; tentatively, D is TRBD1 (7 bases). The CDR3 is 16 residues long. Germline V lookup: CDR1 SGDLS, CDR2 YYNGEE. Trimming took off 3 bases at V and 5 bases at J, with 17 bases between the two ends. As DNA, the CDR3 is TGTGCCAGCAGCGGGGGGGCAGGGGGTAGAACCGGGGAGCTGTTTTTT. It translates to CASSGGAGGRTGELFF.

The J gene is TRBJ2-5, the V gene TRBV2, with D possibly matching TRBD1 (5 bases). This CDR3 contains 14 residues. Germline CDR1 is SNHLY and CDR2 is FYNNEI. With 2 bases removed from V and 2 bases from J, the gap between germline ends came to 9 bases. The CDR3, as DNA: TGTGCCAGCAGTGAAAGGGCAGGGCAAGAGACCCAGTACTTC. Its translation: CASSERAGQETQYF.

This chain connects TRBV30 to TRBJ2-5; tentative D call: TRBD1 (5 bases). Per germline, CDR1 GTSNPN and CDR2 SVGIG (reference sequence). Between the trimmed V and J ends, which lost 0 bases and 5 bases, there was a span of 10 bases. The CDR3 is 13 residues long. CDR3 loop: CAWSVKNRETQYF. The CDR3 region has the DNA TGTGCCTGGAGTGTGAAAAACAGGGAGACCCAGTACTTC. Variable domain in full (rest from reference TRBV30 and TRBJ2-5): SQTIHQWPATLVQPVGSPLSLECTVEGTSNPNLYWYRQAAGRGLQLLFYSVGIGQISSEVPQNLSASRPQDRQFILSSKKLLLSDSGFYLCAWSVKNRETQYFGPGTRLLVL.

In its sample, this clonotype was seen many times. The chain uses TRBV5-1 and TRBJ2-7; D might be TRBD1 (6 bases). The CDR3 sequence is 13 residues long. Per germline, CDR1 SGHRS and CDR2 YFSETQ. V was shortened by 4 bases and J by 2 bases, with 10 bases between the two germline ends. The CDR3, as DNA: TGCGCCAGCAGCGAACGGGACACCTACGAGCAGTACTTC. Translating it yields CASSERDTYEQYF.

For this clonotype: A much larger clone lies one base from this, so it may be a read error. The chain recombines TRBV9 with TRBJ2-5; 14 positions match TRBD2. The CDR3 extends over 16 amino acids. Germline-derived CDR1 and CDR2 are SGDLS and YYNGEE. Germline trimming cut 3 bases from V and 5 bases from J; bases unmatched to any gene: 6. In DNA, the CDR3 is TGTGCCAGCAGCGCAACGACTAGCGGGGGGGCCGAGACCCAGTACTTC. It yields the protein CASSATTSGGAETQYF.

CDR3 loop: CAISESGQNYEQYF. The CDR3 DNA sequence: TGTGCCATCAGTGAGTCGGGACAGAACTACGAGCAGTACTTC. This chain links TRBV10-3 with TRBJ2-7, with 7 bases matching TRBD1. The CDR3 contains 14 residues. V lost 0 bases and J lost 3; bases outside the gene matches: 2. From germline, CDR1 is ENHRY and CDR2 SYGVKD.

Comment on this clonotype: No DNA is shown, since the ends of the CDR3 on it are uncertain; the CDR3 is the one TCRdb lists. The chain carries TRBV7-9 and TRBJ2-2; the table assigns TRBD1, which was not confirmed against the DNA. CDR1 SEHNR and CDR2 FQNEAQ come from the germline V gene (reference sequence). The CDR3 totals 11 residues, both ends included. The chain's CDR3 is CATAGAGSCFF.

Remarks on this clonotype: A read error is possible here, since a much larger clone lies one base away. In this CDR3 the conserved last residue, phenylalanine or tryptophan, is missing, so a read error is likely. V and J are TRBV5-6 and TRBJ1-1, with D possibly matching TRBD1 (5 bases). The V and J ends lost 4 bases and 3 bases respectively, with 10 bases between them. This CDR3 spans 13 amino acids. The V gene's germline CDR1 is SGHDT and CDR2 YYEEEE. The CDR3 DNA is TGTGCCAGCAGCAGGGGTGGGCACACTGAAGCTTTCCTT. Its protein product is CASSRGGHTEAFL.

The sample holds many counts of this clonotype. The chain recombines TRBV10-1 with TRBJ2-5; 8 bases map to TRBD1. CDR1 and CDR2 (germline): WNHNN, SYGVQD (reference sequence). With 3 bases clipped from V and 5 bases from J, the junction kept 5 bases outside the gene matches. The CDR3 is 14 residues long. The CDR3 loop reads CASSESDRVETQYF. In nucleotides, the CDR3 is TGCGCCAGCAGTGAATCGGACAGGGTGGAGACCCAGTACTTC.

This clonotype was observed many times. The rearrangement links TRBV12-3 or TRBV12-4 to TRBJ1-1, with 7 bases aligning to TRBD1. With V trimmed by 3 bases and J by 4 bases, 5 bases remained unmatched. This CDR3 is built from 14 residues. CDR3 bases: TGTGCCAGCAGTTTGACAGGGTTGAGCACTGAAGCTTTCTTT. Encoded protein: CASSLTGLSTEAFF.

This clonotype was detected ten times or more. The chain has TRBV10-3 and TRBJ1-2, with 8 bases matching TRBD1. With V trimmed by 6 bases and J by 6 bases, 3 bases remained unmatched. Germline CDR1 ENHRY, CDR2 SYGVKD. The length of the CDR3 is 12 residues. CDR3: CAISWDRHGYTF. CDR3 nucleotide sequence: TGTGCCATCAGCTGGGACAGGCATGGCTACACCTTC.

There are a few counts of this clonotype. This chain links TRBV30 with TRBJ1-1; no firm D call. Deletions cut 0 bases from V and 1 base from J, with 6 bases between. From germline, CDR1 is GTSNPN and CDR2 SVGIG (reference sequence). The CDR3 is 13 residues long. CDR3 DNA sequence: TGTGCCTGGAGTGTACGGGAGAACACTGAAGCTTTCTTT. Translation gives CAWSVRENTEAFF.

In its sample, this clonotype was seen many times. The CDR3 here is CSTGTQYF. DNA for the CDR3: TGCAGTACTGGGACCCAGTACTTC. The chain carries TRBV20-1 and TRBJ2-5; D unresolved. CDR1 is DFQATT, CDR2 SNEGSKA, per germline (reference sequence). V lost 8 bases to trimming and J lost 7 bases, with 5 bases between them. This CDR3 is built from 8 residues.

This clonotype was detected a few times. The genes are TRBV27 and TRBJ2-7; perhaps TRBD1 as D (7 bases). This CDR3 is 15 amino acids long. Trimming shortened V by 6 bases and J by 4 bases, and 19 bases separated the two germline ends. Germline values: CDR1 MNHEY, CDR2 SMNVEV (reference sequence). CDR3 amino acids: CASRPGGTTAYEQYF. The CDR3 nucleotides read TGTGCCAGCAGGCCAGGGGGGACAACCGCTTACGAGCAGTACTTC.

This clonotype was seen ten or more times. The chain recombines TRBV20-1 with TRBJ2-5; D perhaps matches TRBD2 (5 bases). The CDR3 has 13 amino acids. Looked up from germline, CDR1 is DFQATT and CDR2 is SNEGSKA (reference sequence). The V and J ends lost 3 bases and 5 bases respectively, with 13 bases between them. The CDR3 loop reads CSARKGDGETQYF. For the CDR3, the DNA is TGCAGTGCTAGGAAGGGAGACGGGGAGACCCAGTACTTC.

The V call is TRBV6-2 or TRBV6-3, the J call TRBJ1-2; tentative D call: TRBD1 (6 bases). The V and J ends lost 6 bases and 2 bases respectively, with 22 bases between them. The V gene's germline CDR1 is MNHEY and CDR2 SVGEGT. This CDR3 region has 17 residues. CDR3 nucleotides: TGTGCCAGCAGGGAACGGACTTACAGGGCCCGAAACTATGGCTACACCTTC. It codes for CASRERTYRARNYGYTF.

The chain combines TRBV9 with TRBJ1-4; no clear D gene. The CDR3 has 15 residues. The V and J ends lost 3 bases and 5 bases respectively, with 14 bases between them. Per germline, CDR1 SGDLS and CDR2 YYNGEE. For the CDR3, the DNA is TGTGCCAGCAGCGCGGGAGTGGCAGACAATGAAAAACTGTTTTTT. The encoded protein is CASSAGVADNEKLFF.